This T cell receptor beta chain was obtained from a study of T cell repertoires in cytomegalovirus infection. Study overall: Public TCR beta signatures provided an indication of both CMV infection and a matching HLA type. Findings and limits, study-wide: Pooled public TCR beta family frequency picked out CMV carriers with the relevant HLA. It was HLA-C-restricted CMV-specific TCR beta clonotypes that dominated the response ex vivo.

Each CDR3 protein gets one entry after TCRdb re-called the reads with MiXCR. This sample carries 300,000 to 400,000 distinct CDR3 sequences, 9% to 9.5% of them seen once, and the ten largest clones take around 4%. This clonotype has at least ten counts. As yet, its antigen is unknown. The CDR3 runs 12 residues. Germline lookup yields CDR1 LNHDA and CDR2 SQIVND (reference sequence). Between the trimmed V and J ends, which lost 6 bases and 6 bases, there was a span of 9 bases. The chain joins TRBV19 to TRBJ2-1; D is perhaps TRBD1 (7 bases). Sequencing used PBMCs. This TCR came from a human donor in good health (CMV status not recorded). Some clones in this sample may be carry-over from other donors' samples. Written as DNA, the CDR3 is TGTGCCAGTAGGGAGGGGGCCAATGAGCAGTTCTTC. Amino acids: CASREGANEQFF.